What follows are 2 T cell receptor beta chains derived from one specimen sequenced in a study of shared clonotypes between healthy human individuals. Sequencing used immunoSEQ multiplex PCR; TCRdb keeps in-frame clones, though not all of them. The sample records a few million clones, around 94% being singletons. The sample was naive CD4+ T cells sorted from blood. The subset was: CD45RA+ positively selected. The receptors derive from a young man in good health.

This chain links TRBV2 with TRBJ2-1, with D hard to call. V dropped 11 bases and J dropped 5 bases, with 10 bases sitting between them. The CDR3 contains 11 residues. Germline-derived CDR1 and CDR2 are SNHLY and FYNNEI. CDR3 nucleotides: TGTGCCTGGGTGGGCCACAATGAGCAGTTCTTC. Translation: CAWVGHNEQFF. Filled out from reference TRBV2 and TRBJ2-1, the complete variable domain reads EPEVTQTPSHQVTQMGQEVILRCVPISNHLYFYWYRQILGQKVEFLVSFYNNEISEKSEIFDDQFSVERPDGSNFTLKIRSTKLEDSAMYFCAWVGHNEQFFGPGTRLTVL.

The DNA for the CDR3 is TGTGCCAGCAGTGAAGGCGTCGTTGGTGAGCAGTTCTTC. Translating it yields CASSEGVVGEQFF. J is TRBJ2-1 and V is TRBV2; D gene ambiguous. Germline V lookup: CDR1 SNHLY, CDR2 FYNNEI. The CDR3 totals 13 residues. The V end was cut by 1 base, the J end by 9 bases, with 10 bases between.